Below, one TCR beta chain is given with its context. The sample originates from a study of patients and donors after allogeneic stem cell transplantation. V lost 6 bases and J 1 base, leaving 9 bases between the germline ends. Germline V gene sequence: CDR1 MNHEY, CDR2 SVGAGI. CDR3 length: 13 amino acids. TCRdb independently ran MiXCR on the RT-PCR reads; one entry per CDR3 protein. The sample holds more than 150,000 distinct CDR3 sequences, around 41% seen once. The rearrangement uses TRBV6-5 and TRBJ1-1, with D perhaps TRBD1 (5 bases). Sequenced: blood, either unsorted or a sorted T cell fraction (not recorded which). This clonotype was obtained from a human donor who was either an allogeneic HSCT recipient or a stem cell or donor lymphocyte infusion donor (not recorded which). It is not recorded whose cells these are; they may come from a transplant donor. The CDR3 coding sequence is TGTGCCAGCAGACAACAGGAGAACACTGAAGCTTTCTTT. It codes for CASRQQENTEAFF.